The clone carrying this TCR beta chain has at least ten counts. Its antigen is not identified. As diagnostic evidence, clinical symptoms, serum thyroxine, TRAb, thyroid ultrasound and orbital computed tomography were relied upon. Fresh peripheral blood, around 9.3 ml, was the PBMC source. The sample belongs to a study of Graves' ophthalmopathy and Graves' hyperthyroidism. Overall study results and limits: Most thyroid clonotypes expanded beyond 0.001 frequency were also found in blood.

RNA transcripts were the template, and TCR beta CDR3 regions were amplified from them. An opening RT-PCR round employed HTBI primers and preceded a second-round multiplex PCR. TCRdb passed the multiplex PCR reads through MiXCR, listing each CDR3 protein once. In the table there are 400,000 or so distinct CDR3 sequences, about 18% of which are singletons. The length of the CDR3 is 16 residues. Trimming shortened V by 5 bases and J by 6 bases, and 23 bases separated the two germline ends. The germline V gene encodes CDR1 MNHEY and CDR2 SVGEGT. Sequenced material: peripheral blood. This sequence was found in an adult woman with stable Graves' hyperthyroidism. The V call is TRBV6-2 or TRBV6-3, the J call TRBJ2-7; D call uncertain. The CDR3, as DNA: TGTGCCAGCAGTCCCGCAGACGATTTTATCCGGTTCGAGCAGTACTTC. This translates into CASSPADDFIRFEQYF.